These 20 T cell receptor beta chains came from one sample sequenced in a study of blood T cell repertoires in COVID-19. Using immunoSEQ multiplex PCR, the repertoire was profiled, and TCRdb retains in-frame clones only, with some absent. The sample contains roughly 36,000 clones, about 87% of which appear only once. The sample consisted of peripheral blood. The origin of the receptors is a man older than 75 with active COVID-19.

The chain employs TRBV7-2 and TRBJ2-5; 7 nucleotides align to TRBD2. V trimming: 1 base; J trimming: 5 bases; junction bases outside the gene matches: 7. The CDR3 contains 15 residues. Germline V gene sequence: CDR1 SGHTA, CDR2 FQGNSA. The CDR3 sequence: CASSLGAGVGETQYF. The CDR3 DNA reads TGTGCCAGCAGCTTAGGGGCGGGAGTAGGGGAGACCCAGTACTTC.

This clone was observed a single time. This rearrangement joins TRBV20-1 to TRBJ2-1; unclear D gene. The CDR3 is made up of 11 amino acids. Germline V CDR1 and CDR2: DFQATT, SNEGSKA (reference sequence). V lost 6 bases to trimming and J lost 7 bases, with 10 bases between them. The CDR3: CSARIQNEQFF. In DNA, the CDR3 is TGCAGTGCCCGCATCCAGAATGAGCAGTTCTTC.

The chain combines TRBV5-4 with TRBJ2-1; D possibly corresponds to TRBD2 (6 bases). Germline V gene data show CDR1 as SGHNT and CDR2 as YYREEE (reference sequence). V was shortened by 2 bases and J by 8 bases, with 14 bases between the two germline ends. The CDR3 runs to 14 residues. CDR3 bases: TGTGCCAGCAGCTTCGGGACCCCGGGGGATGAGCAGTTCTTC. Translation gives CASSFGTPGDEQFF. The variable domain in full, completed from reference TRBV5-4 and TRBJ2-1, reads ETGVTQSPTHLIKTRGQQVTLRCSSQSGHNTVSWYQQALGQGPQFIFQYYREEENGRGNFPPRFSGLQFPNYSSELNVNALELDDSALYLCASSFGTPGDEQFFGPGTRLTVL.

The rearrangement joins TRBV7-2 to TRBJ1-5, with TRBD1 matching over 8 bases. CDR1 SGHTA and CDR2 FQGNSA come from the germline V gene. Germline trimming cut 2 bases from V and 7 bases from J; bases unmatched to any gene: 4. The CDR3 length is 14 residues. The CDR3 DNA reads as TGTGCCAGCAGCTTACAGGGGGCCGGACAGCCCCAGCATTTT. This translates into CASSLQGAGQPQHF.

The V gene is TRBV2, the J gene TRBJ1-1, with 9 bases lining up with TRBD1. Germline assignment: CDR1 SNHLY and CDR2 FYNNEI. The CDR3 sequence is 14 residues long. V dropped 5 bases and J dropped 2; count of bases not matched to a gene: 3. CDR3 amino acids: CASSMTGGNTEAFF. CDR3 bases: TGTGCCAGCAGTATGACAGGGGGTAACACTGAAGCTTTCTTT.

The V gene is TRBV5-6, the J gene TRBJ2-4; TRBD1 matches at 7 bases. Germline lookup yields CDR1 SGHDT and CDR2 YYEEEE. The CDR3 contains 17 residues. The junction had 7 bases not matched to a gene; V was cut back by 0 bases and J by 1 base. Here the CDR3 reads CASSLDRQGWAKNIQYF. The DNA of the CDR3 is TGTGCCAGCAGCTTGGACCGACAGGGTTGGGCCAAAAACATTCAGTACTTC. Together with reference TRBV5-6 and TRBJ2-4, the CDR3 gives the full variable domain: DAGVTQSPTHLIKTRGQQVTLRCSPKSGHDTVSWYQQALGQGPQFIFQYYEEEERQRGNFPDRFSGHQFPNYSSELNVNALLLGDSALYLCASSLDRQGWAKNIQYFGAGTRLSVL.

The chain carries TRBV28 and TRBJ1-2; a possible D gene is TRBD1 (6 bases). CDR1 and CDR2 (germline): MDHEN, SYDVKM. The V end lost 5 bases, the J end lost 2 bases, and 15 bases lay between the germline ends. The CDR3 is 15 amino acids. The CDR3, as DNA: TGTGCCAGCAGTCCTACAGGGTATCAGAACTATGGCTACACCTTC. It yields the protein CASSPTGYQNYGYTF.

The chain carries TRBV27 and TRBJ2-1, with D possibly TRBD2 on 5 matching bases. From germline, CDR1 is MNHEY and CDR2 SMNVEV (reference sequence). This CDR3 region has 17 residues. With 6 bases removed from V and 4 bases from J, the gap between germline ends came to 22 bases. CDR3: CASRAVSGSPHYNEQFF. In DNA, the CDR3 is TGTGCCAGCAGAGCGGTATCGGGATCACCTCATTACAATGAGCAGTTCTTC.

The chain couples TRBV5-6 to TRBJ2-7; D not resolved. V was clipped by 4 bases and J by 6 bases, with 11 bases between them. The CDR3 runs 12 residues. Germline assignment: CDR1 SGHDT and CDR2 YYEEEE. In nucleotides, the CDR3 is TGTGCCAGCAGCCCCATTACCGGCGAGCAGTACTTC. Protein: CASSPITGEQYF.

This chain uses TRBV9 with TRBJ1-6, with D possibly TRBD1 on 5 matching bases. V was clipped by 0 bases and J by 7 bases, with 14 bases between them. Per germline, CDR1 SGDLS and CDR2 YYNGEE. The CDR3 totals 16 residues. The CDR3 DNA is TGTGCCAGCAGCGTAGATCAAGCGGGGCGGAATTCACCCCTCCACTTT. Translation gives CASSVDQAGRNSPLHF.

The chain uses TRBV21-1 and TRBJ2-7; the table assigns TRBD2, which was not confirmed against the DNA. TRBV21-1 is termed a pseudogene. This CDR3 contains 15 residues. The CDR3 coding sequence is TGTGCCAGCGAAGTAGCGGGAGGGCCGAACTACGAGCAGTACTTC. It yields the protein CASEVAGGPNYEQYF.

This chain's CDR3 is CASSLNLANGYTF. The CDR3 bases are TGCGCCAGCAGCTTGAATCTTGCTAACGGCTACACCTTC. The chain uses TRBV5-1 and TRBJ1-2; no clear D. This CDR3 is 13 amino acids long. Trimming removed 1 base at V and 8 bases at J, with 12 bases between. The germline V gene has CDR1 SGHRS and CDR2 YFSETQ.

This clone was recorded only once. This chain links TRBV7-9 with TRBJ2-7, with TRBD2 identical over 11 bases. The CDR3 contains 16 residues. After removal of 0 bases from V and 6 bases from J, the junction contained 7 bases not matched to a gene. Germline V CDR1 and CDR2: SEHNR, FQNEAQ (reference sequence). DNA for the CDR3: TGTGCCAGCAGCTTAGCCCCAGGGACTAGCGGAGCCGAGCAGTACTTC. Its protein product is CASSLAPGTSGAEQYF. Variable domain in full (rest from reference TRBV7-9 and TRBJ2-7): DTGVSQNPRHKITKRGQNVTFRCDPISEHNRLYWYRQTLGQGPEFLTYFQNEAQLEKSRLLSDRFSAERPKGSFSTLEIQRTEQGDSAMYLCASSLAPGTSGAEQYFGPGTRLTVT.

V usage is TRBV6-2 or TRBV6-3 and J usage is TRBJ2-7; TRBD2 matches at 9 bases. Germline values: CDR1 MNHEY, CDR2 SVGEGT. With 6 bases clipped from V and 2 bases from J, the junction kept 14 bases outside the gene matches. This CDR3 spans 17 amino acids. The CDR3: CASSYSLGTSRAYEQYF. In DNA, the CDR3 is TGTGCCAGCAGCTATAGCTTGGGGACTAGCCGAGCCTACGAGCAGTACTTC.

CDR3 protein: CASSPPGLGETQYF. In DNA form, the CDR3 reads TGTGCCAGCAGCCCCCCGGGACTTGGGGAGACCCAGTACTTC. V usage is TRBV7-9 and J usage is TRBJ2-5, with a weak D call TRBD2 (6 bases). The length of the CDR3 is 14 residues. Deletions cut 5 bases from V and 5 bases from J, with 15 bases between. Germline assignment: CDR1 SEHNR and CDR2 FQNEAQ (reference sequence).

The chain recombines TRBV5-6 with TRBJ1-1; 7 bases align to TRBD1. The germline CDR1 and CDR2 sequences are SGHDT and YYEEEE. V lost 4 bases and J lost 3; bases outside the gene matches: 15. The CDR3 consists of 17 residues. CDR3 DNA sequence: TGTGCCAGCAGCGAGGCATTACAGGGGCACCGGGACACTGAAGCTTTCTTT. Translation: CASSEALQGHRDTEAFF.

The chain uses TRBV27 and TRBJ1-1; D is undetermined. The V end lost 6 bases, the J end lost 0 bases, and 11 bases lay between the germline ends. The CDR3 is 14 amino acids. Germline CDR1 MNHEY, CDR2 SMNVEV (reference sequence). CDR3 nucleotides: TGTGCCAGCAGGCCCGTGAGGGTGAACACTGAAGCTTTCTTT. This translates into CASRPVRVNTEAFF.

This CDR3 is CASSQGVLSSGSTDTQYF. CDR3 sequence (DNA): TGCGCCAGCAGCCAAGGGGTACTATCGAGTGGTAGCACAGATACGCAGTATTTT. The chain recombines TRBV4-3 with TRBJ2-3; D is undetermined. There are 18 residues in the CDR3. V lost 1 base and J 0 bases, leaving 17 bases between the germline ends. Germline CDR1 reads LGHNA; CDR2 reads YSLEER.

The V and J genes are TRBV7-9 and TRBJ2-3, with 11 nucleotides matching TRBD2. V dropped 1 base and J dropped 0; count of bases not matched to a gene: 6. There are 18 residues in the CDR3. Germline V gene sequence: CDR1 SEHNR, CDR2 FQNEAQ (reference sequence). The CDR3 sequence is CASSLGASGRPSTDTQYF. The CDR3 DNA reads TGTGCCAGCAGCTTAGGGGCTAGCGGGAGGCCGAGCACAGATACGCAGTATTTT.

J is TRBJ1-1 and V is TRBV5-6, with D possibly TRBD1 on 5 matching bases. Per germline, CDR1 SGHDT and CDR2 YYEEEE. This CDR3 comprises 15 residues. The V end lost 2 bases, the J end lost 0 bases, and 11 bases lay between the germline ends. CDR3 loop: CASSFLGRVNTEAFF. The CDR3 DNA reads TGTGCCAGCAGCTTCCTTGGCAGGGTGAACACTGAAGCTTTCTTT. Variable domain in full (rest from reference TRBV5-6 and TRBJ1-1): DAGVTQSPTHLIKTRGQQVTLRCSPKSGHDTVSWYQQALGQGPQFIFQYYEEEERQRGNFPDRFSGHQFPNYSSELNVNALLLGDSALYLCASSFLGRVNTEAFFGQGTRLTVV.